This record covers a single TCR beta chain. Its target is unknown. Sequencing was performed with immunoSEQ multiplex PCR; in TCRdb, only in-frame clones are kept and a portion is missing. The sample includes around 17,000 clones, around 88% seen only once; the top ten take less than 7%. The data derive from a study of T cell repertoires in ileal Crohn's disease. Points from the study as a whole: Active smokers at surgery had more clonal expansions than non-smokers. Sorted CD8 T cells held more high-frequency clones than CD4.

Germline V lookup: CDR1 SGHTA, CDR2 FQGTGA. This CDR3 spans 15 amino acids. With 6 bases clipped from V and 6 bases from J, the junction kept 6 bases outside the gene matches. V and J are TRBV7-3 and TRBJ2-1, with 12 bases aligning to TRBD2. The clonotype was recovered from an adult with Crohn's disease. The sample consisted of ileal tissue. The CDR3 loop reads CASSWTSGKSNEQFF. CDR3 in DNA: TGTGCCAGCAGTTGGACTAGCGGGAAATCCAATGAGCAGTTCTTC.